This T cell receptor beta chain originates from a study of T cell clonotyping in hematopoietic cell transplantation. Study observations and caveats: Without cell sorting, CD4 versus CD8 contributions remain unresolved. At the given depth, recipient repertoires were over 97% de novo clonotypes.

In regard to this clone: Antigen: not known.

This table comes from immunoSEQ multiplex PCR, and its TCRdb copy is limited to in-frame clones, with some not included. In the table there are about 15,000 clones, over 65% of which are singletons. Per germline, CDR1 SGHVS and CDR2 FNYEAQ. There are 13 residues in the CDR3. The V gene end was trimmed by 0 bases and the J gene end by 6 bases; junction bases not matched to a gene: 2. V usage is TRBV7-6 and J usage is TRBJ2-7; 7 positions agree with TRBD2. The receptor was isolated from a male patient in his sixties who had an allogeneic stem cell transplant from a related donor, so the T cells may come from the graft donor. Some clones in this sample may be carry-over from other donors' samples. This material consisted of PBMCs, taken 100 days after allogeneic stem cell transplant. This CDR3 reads CASSLAPGGEQYF. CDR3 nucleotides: TGTGCCAGCAGCTTAGCTCCGGGAGGCGAGCAGTACTTC.